Listed below are T cell receptor beta chains from one sample, sequenced in a study of cytomegalovirus exposure and HLA in healthy donors. Assay: immunoSEQ multiplex PCR; the TCRdb copy retains only in-frame clones and omits some. This sample has under 200,000 clones, with roughly 80% found just once. Material for sequencing was PBMCs. These receptors all come from a woman aged 45-65 years in good health and CMV-seronegative. Both conserved end residues are trimmed from each CDR3.

V gene: TRBV23-1; CDR3 protein: ASSRPDCIPPGGEQF
V gene: TRBV11-2; CDR3 protein: ASSQTRQETQY
V gene: TRBV7-2; CDR3 protein: ASSPDRVRQGYT
V gene: TRBV25-1; CDR3 protein: ASSDVGQGVTDTQY
V gene: TRBV10-3; CDR3 protein: AIKTSGPPHEQY
V gene: TRBV5-4; CDR3 protein: ASSLGSIKSLYGYT
V gene: TRBV9; CDR3 protein: ASAGRSGGNTIY
V gene: TRBV27; CDR3 protein: ASSSSSGAWDYT
V gene: TRBV7-8; CDR3 protein: ASSPRHHYEQY
V gene: TRBV11-2; CDR3 protein: ASRKPGQGRKTGELF
V gene: TRBV20-1; CDR3 protein: SARRAHEQY
V gene: TRBV7-2; CDR3 protein: ASSLDLRMETQY